Below are 4 T cell receptor beta chains sequenced from a single sample in a study of T cells in Graves' hyperthyroidism and ophthalmopathy. Amplification targeted TCR beta CDR3 regions from RNA transcripts. Researchers ran a first-round RT-PCR on the TCR CDR3 using the HTBI primer set. TCRdb re-derived calls from the multiplex PCR reads in MiXCR, one entry per CDR3 protein. Of about 380,000 distinct CDR3 sequences detected, about 13% appear once; the ten largest clones hold 20%. The sample consisted of blood. These TCRs come from a man aged 25-40 years with Graves' hyperthyroidism that later progressed to Graves' ophthalmopathy.

The table lists this clonotype with many counts. The rearrangement joins TRBV28 to TRBJ2-1, with 10 bases identical to TRBD2. Germline assignment: CDR1 MDHEN and CDR2 SYDVKM. The CDR3 covers 16 residues. V gave up 5 bases and J gave up 2 bases; unmatched junction bases: 6. CDR3 region: CASSPGSGGAYNEQFF. The CDR3 bases are TGTGCCAGCAGTCCCGGCAGCGGGGGGGCCTACAATGAGCAGTTCTTC. The whole variable domain, filled in from reference TRBV28 and TRBJ2-1, reads DVKVTQSSRYLVKRTGEKVFLECVQDMDHENMFWYRQDPGLGLRLIYFSYDVKMKEKGDIPEGYSVSREKKERFSLILESASTNQTSMYLCASSPGSGGAYNEQFFGPGTRLTVL.

This clonotype was detected only a few times. The J gene is TRBJ1-6, the V gene TRBV5-1; weak D call: TRBD1 (5 bases). The CDR3 has 15 amino acids. CDR1 SGHRS and CDR2 YFSETQ come from the germline V gene. The V end lost 0 bases, the J end lost 10 bases, and 14 bases lay between the germline ends. For the CDR3, the DNA is TGCGCCAGCAGCTTGGGAGGGGCTCTATACTCACCCCTCCACTTT. Its protein product is CASSLGGALYSPLHF.

This chain connects TRBV5-1 to TRBJ1-6; D is ambiguous. Trimming shortened V by 1 base and J by 6 bases, and 8 bases separated the two germline ends. Per the germline V gene, CDR1 is SGHRS and CDR2 is YFSETQ. This CDR3 is built from 14 residues. In DNA form, the CDR3 reads TGCGCCAGCAGCTTGCAGCCGGGTAATTCACCCCTCCACTTT. Translated, it gives CASSLQPGNSPLHF.

This clonotype was seen ten or more times. V and J are TRBV28 and TRBJ1-4, with 7 bases fitting TRBD1. The V gene's germline CDR1 is MDHEN and CDR2 SYDVKM. V shed 4 bases and J 5 bases; nucleotides not matched to a gene: 4. CDR3 size: 14 residues. CDR3 sequence reads: CASSSGTENEKLFF. In DNA, the CDR3 is TGTGCCAGCAGTTCCGGGACAGAGAATGAAAAACTGTTTTTT.